This T cell receptor (beta chain) was documented in a study of blood T cell repertoires in COVID-19 (dated by TCRdb to the early 2020s). Context from the whole study: Samples from collaborators originated in the United States, Italy and Spain and spanned both the acute and convalescent phases of COVID-19. The prospective study material was composed of cDNA or gDNA derived from T cells, B-cell-depleted T cells, or PBMCs. Subjects who had been exposed to COVID-19, were actively infected with it, or had recovered from it provided the deeply sampled blood TCRbeta repertoires that made up the dataset. Where available, HLA class I and class II types were obtained from metadata supplied by the sample provider rather than from assay-based typing. Samples were obtained from the ongoing ImmuneRACE study (first 160 participants) and from approximately 1,200 subjects provided by 6 global collaborators. Nearly every sample came with metadata listing a de-identified subject ID, COVID-19 status, age in years and sex. A freely available public database, intended as a resource for researchers studying the immune response to SARS-CoV-2, is where the repertoires were released.

The study at large found these results: The amount of clinical and demographic metadata varied by source and participant and was provided uncurated.

The immunoSEQ Assay, a bias-controlled multiplex PCR, was used to amplify TCRbeta CDR3 regions from genomic DNA. From the authors' description of their analysis: Nucleated cell counts per sample were estimated from amplification of reference gene primers within the assay. Sequence reads were collapsed and filtered to measure the absolute abundance of every unique TCRbeta CDR3 rearrangement. For each sample, productive Simpson clonality was calculated as the square root of Simpson's diversity index across productive rearrangements. TCRdb limited this immuneACCESS table to in-frame rearrangements with V and J called. A share of clones is missing; checked studies link under half to unresolved V genes, and the rest is unexplained. V and J calls plus clone size are reproduced from that table; the DNA served to infer D and trimming. This sample is represented by tens of thousands of clones; less than 85% of them were singletons. Of the sample, 35% to 45% is held by the ten largest clones.

The collaborating institutions used their own protocols to collect whole blood in K2EDTA tubes. Collaborator samples were shipped for TCRbeta analysis as frozen whole blood, isolated PBMCs, or DNA extracted from either sample type. Based on the germline V gene, the CDR1 and CDR2 sequences are SQVTM and ANQGSEA. The CDR3 covers 13 residues, taking in both the cysteine and the phenylalanine. Only the CDR3 portion is preserved as DNA: 39 bases, with reading frame beginning at the first base. A distance of 9 bases separates the germline ends of V and J, which lose 4 bases and 0 bases respectively. Turning to this clone: The antigen it binds to is not known. Base qualities are not recorded, but no much larger clone differs from it by a single base.

The sample taken for sequencing was peripheral blood. The rearrangement joined TRBV29-1 to TRBJ1-1; the D segment cannot be called with confidence. This clonotype was obtained from a man aged 80 or over with acute or convalescent COVID-19. The DNA is TGCAGCGTTGTGGGCAGAATGAACACTGAAGCTTTCTTT. This gives the protein CSVVGRMNTEAFF.